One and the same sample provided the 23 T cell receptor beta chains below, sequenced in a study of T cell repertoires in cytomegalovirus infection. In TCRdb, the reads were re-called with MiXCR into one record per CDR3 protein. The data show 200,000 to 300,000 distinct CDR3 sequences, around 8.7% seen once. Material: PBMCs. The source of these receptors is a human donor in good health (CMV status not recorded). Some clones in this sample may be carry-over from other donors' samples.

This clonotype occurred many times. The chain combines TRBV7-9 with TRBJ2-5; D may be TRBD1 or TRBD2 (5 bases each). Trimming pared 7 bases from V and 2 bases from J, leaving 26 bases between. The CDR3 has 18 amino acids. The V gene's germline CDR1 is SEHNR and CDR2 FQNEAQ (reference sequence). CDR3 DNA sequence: TGTGCCAGCACCTTTGGATCCGGGACCCGGACTCGGCAAGAGACCCAGTACTTC. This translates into CASTFGSGTRTRQETQYF.

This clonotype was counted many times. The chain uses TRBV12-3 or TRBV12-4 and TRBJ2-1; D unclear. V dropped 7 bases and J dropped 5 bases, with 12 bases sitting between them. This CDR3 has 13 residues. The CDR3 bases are TGTGCCAGCATCCGTAGGGATAACAATGAGCAGTTCTTC. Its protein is CASIRRDNNEQFF.

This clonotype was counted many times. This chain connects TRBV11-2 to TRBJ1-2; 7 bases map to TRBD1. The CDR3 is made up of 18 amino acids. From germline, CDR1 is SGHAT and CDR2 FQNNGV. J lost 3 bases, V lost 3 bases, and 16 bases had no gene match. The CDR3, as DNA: TGTGCCAGCAGCTTCGACGCCGGGACAGCTGACCCTCACTATGGCTACACCTTC. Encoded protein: CASSFDAGTADPHYGYTF.

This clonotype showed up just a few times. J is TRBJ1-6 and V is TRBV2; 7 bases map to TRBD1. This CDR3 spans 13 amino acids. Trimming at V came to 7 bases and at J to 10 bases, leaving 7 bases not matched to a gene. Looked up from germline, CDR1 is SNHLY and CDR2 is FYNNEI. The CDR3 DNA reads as TGTGCCAGCACCTACAGGACAGGATCACCCCTCCACTTT. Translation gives CASTYRTGSPLHF. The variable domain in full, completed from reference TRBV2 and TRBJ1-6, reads EPEVTQTPSHQVTQMGQEVILRCVPISNHLYFYWYRQILGQKVEFLVSFYNNEISEKSEIFDDQFSVERPDGSNFTLKIRSTKLEDSAMYFCASTYRTGSPLHFGNGTRLTVT.

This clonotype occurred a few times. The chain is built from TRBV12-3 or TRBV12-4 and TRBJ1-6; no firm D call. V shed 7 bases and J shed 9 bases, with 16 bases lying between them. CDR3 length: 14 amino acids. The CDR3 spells CASKLSRRGSPLHF. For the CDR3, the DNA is TGTGCCAGCAAGTTGAGCCGCCGAGGTTCACCCCTCCACTTT.

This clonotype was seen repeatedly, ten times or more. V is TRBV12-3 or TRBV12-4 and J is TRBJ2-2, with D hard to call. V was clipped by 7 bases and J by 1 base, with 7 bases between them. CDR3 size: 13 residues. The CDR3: CASKKQNTGELFF. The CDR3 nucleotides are TGTGCCAGCAAAAAACAGAACACCGGGGAGCTGTTTTTT.

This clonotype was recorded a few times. The DNA for the CDR3 is TGCAGTGCTACGGACAGGGAGGTTGGCTGGGAGCTGTTTTTT. Translation: CSATDREVGWELFF. V gene TRBV20-1 combines with J gene TRBJ2-2; 8 positions agree with TRBD1. Losses at the gene ends were 4 bases for V and 9 bases for J; bases not matched to a gene: 10. The CDR3 consists of 14 residues. Germline assignment: CDR1 DFQATT and CDR2 SNEGSKA (reference sequence).

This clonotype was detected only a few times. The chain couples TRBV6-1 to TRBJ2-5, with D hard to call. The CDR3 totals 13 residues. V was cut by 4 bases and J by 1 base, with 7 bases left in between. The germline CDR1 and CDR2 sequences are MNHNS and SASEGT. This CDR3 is CASSVQAQETQYF. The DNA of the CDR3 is TGTGCCAGCAGTGTGCAAGCCCAAGAGACCCAGTACTTC.

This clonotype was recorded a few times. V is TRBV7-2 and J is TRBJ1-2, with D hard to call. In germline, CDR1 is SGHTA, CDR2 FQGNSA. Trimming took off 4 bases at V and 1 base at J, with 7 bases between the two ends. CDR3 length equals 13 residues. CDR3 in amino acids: CASSSQLNYGYTF. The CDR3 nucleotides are TGTGCCAGCAGCTCACAGCTTAACTATGGCTACACCTTC.

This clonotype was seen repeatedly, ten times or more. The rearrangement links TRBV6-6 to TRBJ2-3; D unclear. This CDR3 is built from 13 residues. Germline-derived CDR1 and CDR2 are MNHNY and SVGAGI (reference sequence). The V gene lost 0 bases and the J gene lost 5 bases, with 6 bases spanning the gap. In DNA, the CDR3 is TGTGCCAGCAGTTACTCTTCCGGAGATACGCAGTATTTT. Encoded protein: CASSYSSGDTQYF.

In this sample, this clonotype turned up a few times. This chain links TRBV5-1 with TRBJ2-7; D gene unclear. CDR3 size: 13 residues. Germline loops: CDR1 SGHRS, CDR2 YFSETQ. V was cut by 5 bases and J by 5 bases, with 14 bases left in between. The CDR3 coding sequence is TGCGCCAGCAGGTCCCAGCCGAACCACGAGCAGTACTTC. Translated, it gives CASRSQPNHEQYF. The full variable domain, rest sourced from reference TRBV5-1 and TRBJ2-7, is KAGVTQTPRYLIKTRGQQVTLSCSPISGHRSVSWYQQTPGQGLQFLFEYFSETQRNKGNFPGRFSGRQFSNSRSEMNVSTLELGDSALYLCASRSQPNHEQYFGPGTRLTVT.

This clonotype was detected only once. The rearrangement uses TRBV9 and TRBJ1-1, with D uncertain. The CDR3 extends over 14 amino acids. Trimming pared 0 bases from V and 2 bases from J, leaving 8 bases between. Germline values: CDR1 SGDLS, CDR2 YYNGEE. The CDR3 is CASSVAPANTEAFF. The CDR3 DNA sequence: TGTGCCAGCAGCGTAGCCCCGGCAAACACTGAAGCTTTCTTT.

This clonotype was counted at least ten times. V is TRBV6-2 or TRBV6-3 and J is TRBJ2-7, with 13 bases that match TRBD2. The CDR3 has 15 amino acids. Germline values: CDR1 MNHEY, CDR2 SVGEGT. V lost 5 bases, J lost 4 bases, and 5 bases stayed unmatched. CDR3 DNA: TGTGCCAGCAGTAAGGGGACTAGCGGGACTTACGAGCAGTACTTC. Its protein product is CASSKGTSGTYEQYF.

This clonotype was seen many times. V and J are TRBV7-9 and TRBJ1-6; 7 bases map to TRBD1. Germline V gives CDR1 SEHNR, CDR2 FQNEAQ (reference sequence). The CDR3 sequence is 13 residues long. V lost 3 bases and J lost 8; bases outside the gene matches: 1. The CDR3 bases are TGTGCCAGCAGCTTCGGACAGGATTCACCCCTCCACTTT. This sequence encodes CASSFGQDSPLHF.

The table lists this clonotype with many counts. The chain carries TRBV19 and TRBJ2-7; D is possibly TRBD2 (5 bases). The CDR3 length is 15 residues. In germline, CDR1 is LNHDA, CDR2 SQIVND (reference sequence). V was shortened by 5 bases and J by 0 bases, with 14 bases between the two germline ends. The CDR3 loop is CASSLYSGSSYEQYF. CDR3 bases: TGTGCCAGTAGTCTTTACAGCGGATCCTCCTACGAGCAGTACTTC.

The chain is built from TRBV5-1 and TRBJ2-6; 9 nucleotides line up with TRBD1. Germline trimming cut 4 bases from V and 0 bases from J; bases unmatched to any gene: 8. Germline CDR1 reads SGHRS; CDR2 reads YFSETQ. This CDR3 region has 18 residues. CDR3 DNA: TGCGCCAGCAGCCCTGGGACAGGGCTGGGCTCTGGGGCCAACGTCCTGACTTTC. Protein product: CASSPGTGLGSGANVLTF.

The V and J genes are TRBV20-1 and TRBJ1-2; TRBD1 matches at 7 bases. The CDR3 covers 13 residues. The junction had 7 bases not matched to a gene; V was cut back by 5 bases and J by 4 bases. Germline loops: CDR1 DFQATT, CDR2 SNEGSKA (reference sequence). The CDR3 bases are TGCAGTGCTCCCCGCACAGGGGTCTATGGCTACACCTTC. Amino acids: CSAPRTGVYGYTF.

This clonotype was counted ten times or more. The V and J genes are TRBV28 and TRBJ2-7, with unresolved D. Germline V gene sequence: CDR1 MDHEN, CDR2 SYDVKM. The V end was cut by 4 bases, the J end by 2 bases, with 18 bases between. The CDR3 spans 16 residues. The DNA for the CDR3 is TGTGCCAGCAGTTCCCCCTATCGACTGTCGACCTACGAGCAGTACTTC. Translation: CASSSPYRLSTYEQYF.

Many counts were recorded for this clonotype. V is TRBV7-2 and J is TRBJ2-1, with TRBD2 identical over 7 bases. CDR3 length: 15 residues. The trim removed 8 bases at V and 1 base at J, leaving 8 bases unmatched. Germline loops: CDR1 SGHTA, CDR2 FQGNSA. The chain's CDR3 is CASVPAGLSYNEQFF. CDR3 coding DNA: TGTGCCAGCGTCCCAGCGGGGCTATCCTACAATGAGCAGTTCTTC.

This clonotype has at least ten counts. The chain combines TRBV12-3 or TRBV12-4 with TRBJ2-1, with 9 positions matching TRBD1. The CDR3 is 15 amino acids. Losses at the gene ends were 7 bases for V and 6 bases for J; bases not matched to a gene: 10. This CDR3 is CASTPGGTGPNEQFF. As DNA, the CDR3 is TGTGCCAGCACCCCTGGTGGGACAGGGCCCAATGAGCAGTTCTTC.

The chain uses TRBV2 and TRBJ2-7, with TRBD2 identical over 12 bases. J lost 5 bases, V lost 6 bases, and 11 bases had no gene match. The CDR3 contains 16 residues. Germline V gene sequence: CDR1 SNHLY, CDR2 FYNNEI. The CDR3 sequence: CASSSKTSGRGNEQYF. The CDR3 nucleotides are TGTGCCAGCAGCTCTAAGACTAGCGGGAGAGGTAACGAGCAGTACTTC.

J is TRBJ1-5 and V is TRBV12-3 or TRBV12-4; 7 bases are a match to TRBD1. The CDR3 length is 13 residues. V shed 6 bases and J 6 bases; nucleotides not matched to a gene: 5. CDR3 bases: TGTGCCAGCAGGGGGACAGTGGGTCAGCCCCAGCATTTT. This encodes CASRGTVGQPQHF.

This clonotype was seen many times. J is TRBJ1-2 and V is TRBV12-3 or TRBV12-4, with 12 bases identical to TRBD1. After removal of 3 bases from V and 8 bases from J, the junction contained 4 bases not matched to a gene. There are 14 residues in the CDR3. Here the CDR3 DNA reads TGTGCCAGCAGTTTTAGGGACAGGGGGCTGGGCTACACCTTC. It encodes CASSFRDRGLGYTF.